The rows below give T cell receptor beta chains drawn from one sample of a study of beta chain features in type 1 diabetes. Generated by immunoSEQ multiplex PCR, the TCRdb table keeps only in-frame clones and is missing some. In the table there are approximately 200,000 clones, around 10% of which are singletons. The sample taken for sequencing was naive CD4+ T cells from blood. The origin of the receptors is a woman between 18 and 29 years old in good health. The CDR3 runs from the conserved cysteine through the conserved F or W. Fields, in order: J gene, D gene, V gene, clone size, CDR3 DNA, CDR3 protein. A D gene is named only where the DNA matches it firmly. Rows may omit the clone size; those that give it use once, few, many or a size class.

TRBJ1-1	-	TRBV6-1	-	TGTGCCAGCACGGGGAAGCACAGAGGGGGCACTGAAGCTTTCTTT	CASTGKHRGGTEAFF
TRBJ2-7	TRBD2	TRBV13	few	TGTGCCAGCAGCTTAGTGCGACTAGCGGGAGAACACGAGCAGTACTTC	CASSLVRLAGEHEQYF
TRBJ1-5	TRBD1	TRBV30	few	TGTGCGGGCCAATCGGGACAGGGCGATCAGCCCCAGCATTTT	CAGQSGQGDQPQHF
TRBJ2-7	-	TRBV6-5	-	TGTGCCAGCAGTTACTCGATACAGTTCTACGAGCAGTACTTC	CASSYSIQFYEQYF
TRBJ2-7	TRBD1	TRBV5-1	once	TGCGCCAGCAGCTCAAACAGGGGCTACGAGCAGTACTTC	CASSSNRGYEQYF
TRBJ1-6	-	TRBV30	-	TGTGCCTGGAGAGTAGGGGGTAGCTCCTATAATTCACCCCTCCACTTT	CAWRVGGSSYNSPLHF
TRBJ2-3	TRBD2	TRBV7-8	-	TGTGCCAGCAGCTTAGCTAGTGTGGGACTAGCGGGAGGTAGCACAGATACGCAGTATTTT	CASSLASVGLAGGSTDTQYF
TRBJ2-7	TRBD1	TRBV5-4	-	TGTGCCAGCAGGACCGGGACAGTCGGGGAGCAGTACTTC	CASRTGTVGEQYF
TRBJ2-2	TRBD1	TRBV5-1	once	TGCGCCAGTGCGACACAAACAGGGGGGTCCGGGGAGCTGTTTTTT	CASATQTGGSGELFF
TRBJ2-5	TRBD1	TRBV19	few	TGTGCCAGTAGTTTAGGACAGGACTTCCAAGAGACCCAGTACTTC	CASSLGQDFQETQYF
TRBJ2-2	-	TRBV28	-	TGTGCCAGCAGTTCCACAAGGAACACCGGGGAGCTGTTTTTT	CASSSTRNTGELFF
TRBJ1-1	-	TRBV11-2	-	TGTGCCAGCAGCTCTCGAGGGCGGGGGAACACTGAAGCTTTCTTT	CASSSRGRGNTEAFF
TRBJ2-1	TRBD2	TRBV30	many	TGTGCCGGGGGACTAGCGGGACCTTCGAGGGTGCAGTTCTTC	CAGGLAGPSRVQFF
TRBJ1-1	TRBD1	TRBV30	-	TGTGCCTGGAGAAGACAGGGGAACGTTATGAACACTGAAGCTTTCTTT	CAWRRQGNVMNTEAFF
TRBJ2-6	-	TRBV2	-	TGTGCCAGCAGTGGGACAAGCTCTGGGGCCAACGTCCTGACTTTC	CASSGTSSGANVLTF
TRBJ2-1	-	TRBV29-1	-	TGCAGCGTTGAACCCCCATTCCGTCCTAGCGTCGACAATGAGCAGTTCTTC	CSVEPPFRPSVDNEQFF
TRBJ1-2	-	TRBV4-1	many	TGCGCCAGCAGCCAAGTTGGCAGGGGAGATGGCTACACCTTC	CASSQVGRGDGYTF
TRBJ2-3	-	TRBV5-4	-	TGTGCCAGCAACAGCAGGGGGGGCACAGATACGCAGTATTTT	CASNSRGGTDTQYF
TRBJ1-1	-	TRBV7-9	few	TGTGCCAGCAGCCAGGCCGGTGAAGCTTTCTTT	CASSQAGEAFF
TRBJ1-1	-	TRBV29-1	-	TGCAGCGTTCTAGGATCTGAAGCTTTCTTT	CSVLGSEAFF
TRBJ2-1	TRBD2	TRBV2	few	TGTGCCAGCACGGGGGGAACCTACAATGAGCAGTTCTTC	CASTGGTYNEQFF
TRBJ1-5	TRBD1	TRBV6-5	few	TGTGCCAGCGGCCCGAGGGGGCATCAGCCCCAGCATTTT	CASGPRGHQPQHF
TRBJ1-5	-	TRBV15	-	TGTGCCACCAGCAGAGAGGGTACAGCATATAGCAATCAGCCCCAGCATTTT	CATSREGTAYSNQPQHF
TRBJ1-5	-	TRBV4-1	-	TGCGCCAGCAGCCGAGAGGGGTCCCAGGGAGGTCTTCGTCCCCAGCATTTT	CASSREGSQGGLRPQHF
TRBJ2-7	TRBD1	TRBV6-5	few	TGTGCCAGCAGTTACCCGGGACAGGGGAGGGAGCAGTACTTC	CASSYPGQGREQYF
TRBJ2-7	-	TRBV9	-	TGTGCCAGCAGTGTAGGGTTGGGGACTTACGAGCAGTACTTC	CASSVGLGTYEQYF
TRBJ1-3	TRBD1	TRBV15	-	TGTGCCACCAGCCCCGGGACAGGTAGTAGAAACACCATATATTTT	CATSPGTGSRNTIYF
TRBJ1-1	TRBD1	TRBV9	-	TGTGCCAGCAGCGCTCAAACAGGGGGCACTGAAGCTTTCTTT	CASSAQTGGTEAFF
TRBJ2-2	-	TRBV5-1	few	TGCGCCAGCAGCTTGCTGGAGCCTGGGGAGCTGTTTTTT	CASSLLEPGELFF
TRBJ1-2	-	TRBV25-1	-	TGTGCCAGCGGAGAGGGGCGGGGGGTCTATGGCTACACCTTC	CASGEGRGVYGYTF
TRBJ1-1	-	TRBV6-5	few	TGTGCCAGCAGCCGCCGGGGGAACATGAACACTGAAGCTTTCTTT	CASSRRGNMNTEAFF
TRBJ2-1	-	TRBV15	-	TGTGCCACCAGCAGAGTTGGCAGGGGAGGGGGTGAGCAGTTCTTC	CATSRVGRGGGEQFF
TRBJ1-5	TRBD1	TRBV7-9	few	TGTGCCAGCAGCCCTGGGCAGGGGGTCAGTAGCAATCAGCCCCAGCATTTT	CASSPGQGVSSNQPQHF
TRBJ1-1	-	TRBV2	-	TGTGCCAGCAGTGGCGGGGGTGGCACTGAAGCTTTCTTT	CASSGGGGTEAFF
TRBJ2-1	-	TRBV5-1	few	TGCGCCAGCGGGTTACTCGGGGGTCACAATGAGCAGTTCTTC	CASGLLGGHNEQFF
TRBJ2-5	-	TRBV29-1	many	TGCAGCGTTGAAGGGGCGGGAGAGACCCAGTACTTC	CSVEGAGETQYF
TRBJ2-1	TRBD1	TRBV6-5	-	TGTGCCAGCGCGGGGACAGGAGGGAATGAGCAGTTCTTC	CASAGTGGNEQFF
TRBJ2-3	-	TRBV5-1	few	TGCGCCAGCAGCTTGGAGAGCGCAGGCACAGATACGCAGTATTTT	CASSLESAGTDTQYF
TRBJ2-7	TRBD2	TRBV5-1	-	TGCGCCAGCAGCTTGTGGGTAGCGGGAGGTTACGAGCAGTACTTC	CASSLWVAGGYEQYF
TRBJ2-3	-	TRBV6-1	-	TGTGCCAGCAGTCATGAACAGGGTTCACACAATACGCAGTATTTT	CASSHEQGSHNTQYF
TRBJ2-1	-	TRBV5-1	-	TGCGCCAGCAGTTTTCCGGGACTGAGGGACAATGAGCAGTTCTTC	CASSFPGLRDNEQFF
TRBJ1-5	-	TRBV19	-	TGTGCCAGTCGCGGGCAGGGGATGGGTCAGCCCCAGCATTTT	CASRGQGMGQPQHF
TRBJ1-1	-	TRBV5-1	few	TGCGCCAGCAGCCCGAGGAGGGAGAACACTGAAGCTTTCTTT	CASSPRRENTEAFF
TRBJ1-2	-	TRBV27	few	TGTGCCAGCAGATGGGAGGGACAAGGCGGCTACACCTTC	CASRWEGQGGYTF
TRBJ1-1	TRBD1	TRBV28	-	TGTGCCAGCAGACGGACAGGGACCAACACTGAAGCTTTCTTT	CASRRTGTNTEAFF
TRBJ2-2	TRBD1	TRBV9	few	TGTGCCAGCAGCGCCGGACAGGGGAGCACCGGGGAGCTGTTTTTT	CASSAGQGSTGELFF
TRBJ2-7	TRBD2	TRBV5-1	-	TGCGCCAGCAGCTTACGACTAGCGAAAAGCTCCTACGAGCAGTACTTC	CASSLRLAKSSYEQYF
TRBJ2-3	-	TRBV15	-	TGTGCCACCAGCAGAAGAGTTGGTAGCGGCCTGTTTCCCACAGATACGCAGTATTTT	CATSRRVGSGLFPTDTQYF
TRBJ2-7	TRBD2	TRBV11-2	few	TGTGCCAGCAGCTTAGCCCTAGCGGGAGCGGTGGCTTACGAGCAGTACTTC	CASSLALAGAVAYEQYF
TRBJ1-2	-	TRBV6-4	-	TGTGCCAGCAGTGGATCAGGCTATGGCTACACCTTC	CASSGSGYGYTF